The TCR beta chain under discussion was sequenced for a study of blood T cells in healthy people across ages. Points from the study as a whole: Estimates of total diversity, which came from one million sequenced T cells, were considered to be underestimates.

Each donor was a healthy Caucasian individual from Russia, aged about 6 to 90. A remark on this clonotype: Its antigen is undetermined.

Through a sample-barcoded 5' primer and a J-beta primer mix, a second PCR was run for roughly 7 to 11 cycles. Every cDNA molecule carried a tag from a template-switch adaptor bearing 12 random nucleotides. TCRdb passed the 5' RACE reads through MiXCR, listing each CDR3 protein once. The profile shows about 760,000 distinct CDR3 sequences, around a quarter of them singletons. V lost 5 bases, J lost 1 base, and 11 bases lay in between. The CDR3 totals 14 residues. Germline V gene sequence: CDR1 SEHNR, CDR2 FQNEAQ (reference sequence). The data were also submitted as part of a second study, on T cells of mothers and their children.

This TCR was recovered from a boy aged 5-17 years in good health. The sample was blood. J is TRBJ1-2 and V is TRBV7-9, with no clear D. The CDR3 DNA follows: TGTGCCAGCAGCCCCGTTAGCCTTAACTATGGCTACACCTTC. The encoded protein is CASSPVSLNYGYTF.